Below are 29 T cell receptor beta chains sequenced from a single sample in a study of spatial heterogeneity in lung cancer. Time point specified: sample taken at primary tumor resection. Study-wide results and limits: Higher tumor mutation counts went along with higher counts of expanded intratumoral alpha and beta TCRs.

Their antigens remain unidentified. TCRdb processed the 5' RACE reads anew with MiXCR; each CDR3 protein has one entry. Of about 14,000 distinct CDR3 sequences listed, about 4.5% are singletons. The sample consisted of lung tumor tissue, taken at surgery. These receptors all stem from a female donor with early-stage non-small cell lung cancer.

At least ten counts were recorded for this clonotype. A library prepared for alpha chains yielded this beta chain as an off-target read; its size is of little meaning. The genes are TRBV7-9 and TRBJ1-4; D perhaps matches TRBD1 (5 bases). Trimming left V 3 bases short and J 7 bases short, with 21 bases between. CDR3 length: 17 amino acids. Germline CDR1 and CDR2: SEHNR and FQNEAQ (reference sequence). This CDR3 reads CASSLAWQGNVREKLFF. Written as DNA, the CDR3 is TGTGCCAGCAGCTTGGCTTGGCAGGGAAACGTTCGTGAAAAACTGTTTTTT.

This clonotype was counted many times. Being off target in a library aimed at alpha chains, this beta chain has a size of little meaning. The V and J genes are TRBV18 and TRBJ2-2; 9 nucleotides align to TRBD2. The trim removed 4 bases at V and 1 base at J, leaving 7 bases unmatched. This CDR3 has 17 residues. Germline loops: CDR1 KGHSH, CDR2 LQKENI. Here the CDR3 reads CASSRMASGVNTGELFF. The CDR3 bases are TGTGCCAGCTCACGGATGGCTAGCGGGGTGAACACCGGGGAGCTGTTTTTT.

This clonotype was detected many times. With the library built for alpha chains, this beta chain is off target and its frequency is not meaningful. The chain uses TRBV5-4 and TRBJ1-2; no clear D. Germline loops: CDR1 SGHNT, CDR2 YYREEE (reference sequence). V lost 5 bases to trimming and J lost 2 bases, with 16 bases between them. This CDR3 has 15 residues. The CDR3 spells CASRPINRGNYGYTF. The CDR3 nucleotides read TGTGCCAGCAGACCAATAAACCGGGGAAACTATGGCTACACCTTC.

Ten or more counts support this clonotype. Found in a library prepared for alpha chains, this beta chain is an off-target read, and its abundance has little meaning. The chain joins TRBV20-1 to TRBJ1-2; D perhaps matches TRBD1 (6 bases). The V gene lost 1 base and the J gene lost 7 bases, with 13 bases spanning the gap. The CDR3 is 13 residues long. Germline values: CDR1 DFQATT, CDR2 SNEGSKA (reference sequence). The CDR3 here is CSARVTGYGGYTF. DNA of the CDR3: TGCAGTGCTAGAGTCACAGGGTACGGTGGCTACACCTTC.

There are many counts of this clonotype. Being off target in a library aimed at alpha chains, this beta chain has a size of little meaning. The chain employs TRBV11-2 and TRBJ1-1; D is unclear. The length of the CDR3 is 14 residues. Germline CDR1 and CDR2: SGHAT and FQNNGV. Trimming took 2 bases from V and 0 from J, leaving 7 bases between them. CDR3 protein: CASSLINMNTEAFF. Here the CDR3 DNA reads TGTGCCAGCAGCTTAATCAACATGAACACTGAAGCTTTCTTT.

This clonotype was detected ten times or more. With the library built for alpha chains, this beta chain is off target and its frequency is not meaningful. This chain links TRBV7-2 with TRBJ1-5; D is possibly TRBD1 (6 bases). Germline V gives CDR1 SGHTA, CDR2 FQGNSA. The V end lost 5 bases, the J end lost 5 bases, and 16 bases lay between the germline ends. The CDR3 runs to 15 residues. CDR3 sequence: CASSPEQGGHQPQHF. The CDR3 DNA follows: TGTGCCAGCAGCCCCGAACAGGGAGGGCATCAGCCCCAGCATTTT.

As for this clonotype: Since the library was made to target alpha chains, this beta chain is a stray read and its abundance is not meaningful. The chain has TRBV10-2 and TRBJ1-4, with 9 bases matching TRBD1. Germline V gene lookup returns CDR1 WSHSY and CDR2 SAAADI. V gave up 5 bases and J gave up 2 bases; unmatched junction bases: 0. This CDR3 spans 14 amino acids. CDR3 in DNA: TGCGCCAGCAGTACAGGGGGCACTAATGAAAAACTGTTTTTT. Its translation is CASSTGGTNEKLFF.

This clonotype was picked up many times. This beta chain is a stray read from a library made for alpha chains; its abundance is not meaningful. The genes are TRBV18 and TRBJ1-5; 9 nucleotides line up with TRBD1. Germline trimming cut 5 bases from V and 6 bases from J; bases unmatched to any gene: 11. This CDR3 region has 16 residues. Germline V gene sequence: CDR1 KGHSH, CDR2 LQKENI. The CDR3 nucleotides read TGTGCCAGCTCAGCCACCACAGGGACAGGGAGTCAGCCCCAGCATTTT. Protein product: CASSATTGTGSQPQHF.

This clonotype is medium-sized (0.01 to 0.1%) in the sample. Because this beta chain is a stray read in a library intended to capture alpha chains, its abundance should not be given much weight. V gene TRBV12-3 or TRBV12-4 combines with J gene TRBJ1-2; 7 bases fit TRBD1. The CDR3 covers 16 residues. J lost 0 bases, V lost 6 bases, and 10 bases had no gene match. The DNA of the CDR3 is TGTGCCAGCAGCCAAACTCCGGGACAGACTAACTATGGCTACACCTTC. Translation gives CASSQTPGQTNYGYTF.

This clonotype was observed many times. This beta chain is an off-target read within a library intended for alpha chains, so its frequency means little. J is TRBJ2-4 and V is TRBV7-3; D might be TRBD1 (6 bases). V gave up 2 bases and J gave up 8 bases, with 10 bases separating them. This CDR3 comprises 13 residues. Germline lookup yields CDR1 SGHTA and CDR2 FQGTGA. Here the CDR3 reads CASSLGQKDIQYF. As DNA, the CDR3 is TGTGCCAGCAGCTTAGGACAGAAGGACATTCAGTACTTC.

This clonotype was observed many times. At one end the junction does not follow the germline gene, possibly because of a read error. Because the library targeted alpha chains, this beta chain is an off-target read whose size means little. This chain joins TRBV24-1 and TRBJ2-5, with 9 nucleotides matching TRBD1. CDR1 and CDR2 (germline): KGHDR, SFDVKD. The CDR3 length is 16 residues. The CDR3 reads CATSDPRTGAEETLYF. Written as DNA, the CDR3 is TGTGCCACCAGTGACCCTCGGACAGGGGCCGAAGAGACCCTGTACTTC.

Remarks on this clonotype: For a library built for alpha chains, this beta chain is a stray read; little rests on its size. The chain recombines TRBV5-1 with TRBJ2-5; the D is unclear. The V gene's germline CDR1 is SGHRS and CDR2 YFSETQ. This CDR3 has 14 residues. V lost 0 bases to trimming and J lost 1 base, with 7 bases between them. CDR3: CASSLARLQETQYF. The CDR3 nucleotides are TGCGCCAGCAGCTTGGCCCGGCTCCAAGAGACCCAGTACTTC.

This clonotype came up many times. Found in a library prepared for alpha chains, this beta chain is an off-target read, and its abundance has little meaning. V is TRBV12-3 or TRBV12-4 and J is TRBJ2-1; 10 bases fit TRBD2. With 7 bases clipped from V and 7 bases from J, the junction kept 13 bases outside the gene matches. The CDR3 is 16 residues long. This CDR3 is CASKPKAGGPANEQFF. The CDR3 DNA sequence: TGTGCCAGCAAACCTAAAGCGGGGGGGCCGGCAAATGAGCAGTTCTTC.

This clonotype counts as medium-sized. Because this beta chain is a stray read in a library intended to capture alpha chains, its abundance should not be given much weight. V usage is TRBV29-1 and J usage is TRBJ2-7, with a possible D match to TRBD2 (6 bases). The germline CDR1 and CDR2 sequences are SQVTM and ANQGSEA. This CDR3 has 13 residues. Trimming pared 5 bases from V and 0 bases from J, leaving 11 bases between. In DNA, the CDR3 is TGCAGCGTTCGGGACTTAGGCTCCTACGAGCAGTACTTC. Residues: CSVRDLGSYEQYF.

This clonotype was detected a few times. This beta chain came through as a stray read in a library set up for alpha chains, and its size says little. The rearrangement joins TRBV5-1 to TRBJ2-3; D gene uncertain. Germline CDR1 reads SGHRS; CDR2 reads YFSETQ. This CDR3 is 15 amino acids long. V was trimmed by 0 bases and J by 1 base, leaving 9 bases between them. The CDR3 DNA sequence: TGCGCCAGCAGCTTGGGTGGGCTCCGCACAGATACGCAGTATTTT. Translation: CASSLGGLRTDTQYF.

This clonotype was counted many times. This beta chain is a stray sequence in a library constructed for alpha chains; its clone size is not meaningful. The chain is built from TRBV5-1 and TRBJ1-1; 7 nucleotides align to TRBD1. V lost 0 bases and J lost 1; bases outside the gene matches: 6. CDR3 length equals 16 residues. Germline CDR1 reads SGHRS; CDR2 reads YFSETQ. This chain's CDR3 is CASSLGTGWGNTEAFF. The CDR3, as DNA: TGCGCCAGCAGCTTGGGGACAGGTTGGGGGAACACTGAAGCTTTCTTT.

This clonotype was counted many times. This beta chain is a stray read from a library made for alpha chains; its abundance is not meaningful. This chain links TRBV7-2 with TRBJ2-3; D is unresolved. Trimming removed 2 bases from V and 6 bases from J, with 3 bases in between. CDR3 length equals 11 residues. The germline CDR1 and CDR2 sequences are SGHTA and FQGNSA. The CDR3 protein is CASSLIDTQYF. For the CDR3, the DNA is TGTGCCAGCAGCTTAATCGATACGCAGTATTTT.

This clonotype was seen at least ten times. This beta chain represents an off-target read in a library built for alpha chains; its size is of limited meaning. DNA of the CDR3: TGTGCCAGCAGCCAAGCTAGCGGGTCGACACAAGAGACCCAGTACTTC. This gives the protein CASSQASGSTQETQYF. The chain joins TRBV4-2 to TRBJ2-5, with 8 bases matching TRBD2. Germline CDR1 and CDR2: LGHNA and YNFKEQ. This CDR3 is 16 amino acids long. Trimming cost V 1 base and J 2 bases; bases outside gene matches: 6.

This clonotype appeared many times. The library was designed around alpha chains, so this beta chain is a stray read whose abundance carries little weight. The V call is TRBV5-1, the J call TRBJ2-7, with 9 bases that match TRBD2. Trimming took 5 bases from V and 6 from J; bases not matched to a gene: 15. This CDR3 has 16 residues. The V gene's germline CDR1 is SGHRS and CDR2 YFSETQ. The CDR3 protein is CASSRPGLAGAGEQYF. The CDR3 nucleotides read TGCGCCAGCAGTCGTCCGGGACTAGCAGGAGCGGGCGAGCAGTACTTC. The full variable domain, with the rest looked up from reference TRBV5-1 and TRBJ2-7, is KAGVTQTPRYLIKTRGQQVTLSCSPISGHRSVSWYQQTPGQGLQFLFEYFSETQRNKGNFPGRFSGRQFSNSRSEMNVSTLELGDSALYLCASSRPGLAGAGEQYFGPGTRLTVT.

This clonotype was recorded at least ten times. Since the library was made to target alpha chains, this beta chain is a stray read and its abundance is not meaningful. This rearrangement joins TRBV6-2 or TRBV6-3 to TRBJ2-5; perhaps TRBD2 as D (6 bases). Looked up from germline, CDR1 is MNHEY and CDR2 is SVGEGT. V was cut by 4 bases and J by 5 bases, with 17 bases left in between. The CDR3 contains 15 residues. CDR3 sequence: CASSSWTTLAETQYF. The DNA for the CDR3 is TGTGCCAGCAGTTCTTGGACTACTCTTGCTGAGACCCAGTACTTC.

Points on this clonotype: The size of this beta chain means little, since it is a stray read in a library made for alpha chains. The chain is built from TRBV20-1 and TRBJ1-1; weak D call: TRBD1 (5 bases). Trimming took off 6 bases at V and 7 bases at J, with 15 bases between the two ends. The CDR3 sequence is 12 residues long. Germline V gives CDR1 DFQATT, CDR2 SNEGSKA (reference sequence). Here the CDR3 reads CSARIGRDEAFF. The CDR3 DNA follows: TGCAGTGCCCGAATCGGCAGGGATGAAGCTTTCTTT.

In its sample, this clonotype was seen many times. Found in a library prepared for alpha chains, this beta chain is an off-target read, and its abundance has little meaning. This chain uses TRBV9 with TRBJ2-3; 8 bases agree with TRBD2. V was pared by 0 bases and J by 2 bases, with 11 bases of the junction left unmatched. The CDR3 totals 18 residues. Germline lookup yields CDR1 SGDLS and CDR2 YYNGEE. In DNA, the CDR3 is TGTGCCAGCAGCGTAGGAGGGGGAGCGGGGGCTCCCACAGATACGCAGTATTTT. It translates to CASSVGGGAGAPTDTQYF. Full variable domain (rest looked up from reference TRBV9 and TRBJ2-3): DSGVTQTPKHLITATGQRVTLRCSPRSGDLSVYWYQQSLDQGLQFLIQYYNGEERAKGNILERFSAQQFPDLHSELNLSSLELGDSALYFCASSVGGGAGAPTDTQYFGPGTRLTVL.

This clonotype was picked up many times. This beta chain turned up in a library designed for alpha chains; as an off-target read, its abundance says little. The CDR3 DNA is TGTGCCAGCAGTGAAGGGAGAGGCGGGGGCTACACAGATACGCAGTATTTT. Translation: CASSEGRGGGYTDTQYF. The chain combines TRBV6-1 with TRBJ2-3; tentative D call: TRBD2 (7 bases). In germline, CDR1 is MNHNS, CDR2 SASEGT. The CDR3 spans 17 residues. V was clipped by 1 base and J by 2 bases, with 16 bases between them.

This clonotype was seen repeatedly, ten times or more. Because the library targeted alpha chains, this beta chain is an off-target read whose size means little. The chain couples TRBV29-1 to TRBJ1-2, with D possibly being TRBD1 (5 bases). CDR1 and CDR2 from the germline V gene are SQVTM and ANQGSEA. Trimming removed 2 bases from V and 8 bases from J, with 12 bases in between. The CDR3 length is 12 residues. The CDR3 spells CSVERDSGGYTF. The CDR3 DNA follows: TGCAGCGTTGAAAGGGATTCAGGGGGCTACACCTTC.

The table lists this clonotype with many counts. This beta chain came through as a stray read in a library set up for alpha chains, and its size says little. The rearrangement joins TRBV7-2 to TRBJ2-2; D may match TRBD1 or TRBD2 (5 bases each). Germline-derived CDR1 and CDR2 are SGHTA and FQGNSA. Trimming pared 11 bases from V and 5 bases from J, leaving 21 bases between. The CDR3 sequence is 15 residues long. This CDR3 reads CALKNMGTATGELFF. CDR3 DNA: TGTGCCCTTAAGAATATGGGGACGGCAACCGGGGAGCTGTTTTTT. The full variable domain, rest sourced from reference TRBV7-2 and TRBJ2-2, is GAGVSQSPSNKVTEKGKDVELRCDPISGHTALYWYRQSLGQGLEFLIYFQGNSAPDKSGLPSDRFSAERTGGSVSTLTIQRTQQEDSAVYLCALKNMGTATGELFFGEGSRLTVL.

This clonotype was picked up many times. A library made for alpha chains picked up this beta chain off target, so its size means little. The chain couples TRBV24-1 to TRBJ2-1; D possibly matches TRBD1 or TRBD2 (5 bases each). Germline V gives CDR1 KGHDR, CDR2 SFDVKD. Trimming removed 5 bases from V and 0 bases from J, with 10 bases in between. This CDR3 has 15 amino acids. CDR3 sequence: CATSVGRSSYNEQFF. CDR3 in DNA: TGTGCCACCAGTGTGGGACGCAGCTCCTACAATGAGCAGTTCTTC.

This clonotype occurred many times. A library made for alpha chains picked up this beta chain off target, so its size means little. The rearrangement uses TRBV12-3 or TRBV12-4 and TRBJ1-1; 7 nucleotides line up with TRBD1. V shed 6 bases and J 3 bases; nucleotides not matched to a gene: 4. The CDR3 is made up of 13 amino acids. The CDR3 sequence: CASRVTGDTEAFF. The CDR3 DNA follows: TGTGCCAGCAGAGTTACAGGGGACACTGAAGCTTTCTTT.

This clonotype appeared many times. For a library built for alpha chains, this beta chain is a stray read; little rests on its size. CDR3 DNA: TGTGCCAGCAGCTTGGAGGGGACAGGGGAATACGAGCAGTACTTC. Protein product: CASSLEGTGEYEQYF. This sequence joins TRBV7-8 and TRBJ2-7; 10 bases fit TRBD1. CDR1 and CDR2 (germline): SGHVS, FQNEAQ. With 3 bases clipped from V and 4 bases from J, the junction kept 6 bases outside the gene matches. This CDR3 has 15 residues.

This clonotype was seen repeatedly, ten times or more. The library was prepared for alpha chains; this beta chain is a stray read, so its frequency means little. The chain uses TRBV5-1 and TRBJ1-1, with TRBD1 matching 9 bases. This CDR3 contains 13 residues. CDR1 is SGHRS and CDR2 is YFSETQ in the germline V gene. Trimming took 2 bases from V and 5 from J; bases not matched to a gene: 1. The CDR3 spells CASSFGQGTEAFF. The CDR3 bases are TGCGCCAGCAGCTTCGGACAGGGGACTGAAGCTTTCTTT.